These T cell receptor beta chains were read from a single sample in a study of blood T cell repertoires in COVID-19. Method: immunoSEQ multiplex PCR; TCRdb's copy keeps in-frame clones and lacks some. The profile shows tens of thousands of clones, around 80% of them singletons. Material: peripheral blood. These receptors all stem from a woman between 50 and 59 years old with acute or convalescent COVID-19. The conserved cysteine and the conserved F or W are not part of the CDR3 here.

V gene,J gene,CDR3 protein
TRBV2,TRBJ2-2,AGKGHGNTGELF
TRBV9,TRBJ2-1,ASSVGGLAGRKGEQF
TRBV5-1,TRBJ2-5,ASSAGGPQETQY
TRBV5-8,TRBJ1-5,ASSLGQGSVSNQPQH
TRBV2,TRBJ1-1,ASSGDMNTEAF
TRBV19,TRBJ2-2,ASRVQYRVTGELF
TRBV9,TRBJ2-7,ASSEGTGGGQY
TRBV5-4,TRBJ2-2,ASSYRLAGTNTGELF
TRBV15,TRBJ2-7,ATSRDRWSYEQY
TRBV3-1/TRBV3-2,TRBJ2-5,ASSQRRTVQIQETQY
TRBV7-2,TRBJ1-5,ASSLVVDQPQH
TRBV5-5,TRBJ1-1,ASSLGFSTEAF
TRBV19,TRBJ1-5,ASRKHSNQPQH
TRBV11-2,TRBJ1-2,ASSSIGTPGPYGYT
TRBV19,TRBJ2-2,ASSRQGNTGELF
TRBV5-1,TRBJ2-5,ASSFGTSPGETQY
TRBV28,TRBJ2-5,ASSLSGTGQVETQY
TRBV4-1,TRBJ1-1,ASSLSGTGAVEAF
TRBV6-2/TRBV6-3,TRBJ2-5,ASSPFHLNGETQY
TRBV6-2/TRBV6-3,TRBJ1-2,ASSLQTYGYT